The source of this T cell receptor (beta chain) is a study of cytomegalovirus exposure and HLA in healthy donors. The length of the CDR3 is 16 residues. Germline V gives CDR1 SGHVS, CDR2 FNYEAQ. The ends lost 0 bases at V and 2 bases at J; junction bases unmatched: 1. It was with 60 Vbeta and 13 Jbeta primers that the PCR ran. Measured with immunoSEQ multiplex PCR; TCRdb has only the in-frame clones, and not every one. The data contain 100,000 to 150,000 clones, more than 80% of them singletons. This TCR was recovered from a woman between 35 and 50 years old in good health and CMV-seropositive. This rearrangement joins TRBV7-6 to TRBJ2-1; 10 positions agree with TRBD2. The sample taken for sequencing was PBMCs. The CDR3 sequence is CASSLAGLAAYNEQFF. CDR3 in DNA: TGTGCCAGCAGCTTAGCCGGACTAGCGGCCTACAATGAGCAGTTCTTC.